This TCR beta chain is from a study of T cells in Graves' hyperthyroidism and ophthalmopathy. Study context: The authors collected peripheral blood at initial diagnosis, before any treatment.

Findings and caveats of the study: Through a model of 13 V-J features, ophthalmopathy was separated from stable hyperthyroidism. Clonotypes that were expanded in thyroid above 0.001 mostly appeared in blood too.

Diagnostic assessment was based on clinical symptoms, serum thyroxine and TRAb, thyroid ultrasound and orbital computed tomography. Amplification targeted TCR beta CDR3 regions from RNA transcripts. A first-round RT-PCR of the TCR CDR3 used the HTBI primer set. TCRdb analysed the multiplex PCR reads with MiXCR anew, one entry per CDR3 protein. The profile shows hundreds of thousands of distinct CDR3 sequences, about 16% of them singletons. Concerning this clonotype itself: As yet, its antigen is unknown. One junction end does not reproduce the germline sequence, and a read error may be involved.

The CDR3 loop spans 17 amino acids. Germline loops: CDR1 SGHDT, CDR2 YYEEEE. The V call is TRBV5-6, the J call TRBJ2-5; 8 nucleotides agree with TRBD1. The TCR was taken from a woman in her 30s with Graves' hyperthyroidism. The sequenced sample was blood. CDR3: CAGSLDRGQETSATQYF. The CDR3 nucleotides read TGTGCCGGCAGCTTGGATAGGGGACAGGAAACCTCTGCGACCCAGTACTTC.